This TCR beta chain comes out of a study of shared clonotypes between healthy human individuals. Genomic DNA belonging to each subset was distributed in equal measure over several immunoSEQ plates. Generated by immunoSEQ multiplex PCR, the TCRdb table keeps only in-frame clones and is missing some. The profile shows hundreds of thousands of clones, less than 85% of them singletons. The ends lost 3 bases at V and 5 bases at J; junction bases unmatched: 12. Germline values: CDR1 PRHDT, CDR2 FYEKMQ (reference sequence). This CDR3 has 16 amino acids. J is TRBJ2-7 and V is TRBV13; 8 bases map to TRBD1. Sequenced material: memory CD4+ T cells sorted from blood. This sample's subset: CD45RA-negative fraction. The clonotype was recovered from a woman aged 30 to 39 in good health. CDR3 coding DNA: TGTGCCAGCAGCTTGAACAGGGGGAGTAACTTCGACGAGCAGTACTTC. It specifies CASSLNRGSNFDEQYF.